This T cell receptor (beta chain) was sequenced during a study of blood T cell repertoires in COVID-19. Profiling relied on immunoSEQ multiplex PCR, and the TCRdb table lists in-frame clones only, not all of them. This table has 250,000 or so clones, roughly 90% appearing once. As concerns this clone: One end of the junction does not line up with germline, which may come from a read error.

CDR3 length equals 13 residues. CDR1 and CDR2 from the germline V gene are SNHLY and FYNNEI. This clonotype was obtained from a woman in her sixties with COVID-19, enrolled during active disease. The sample taken for sequencing was peripheral blood. The chain employs TRBV2 and TRBJ2-1, with D possibly being TRBD1 (6 bases). The CDR3: CASSGETGKRAIF. In DNA form, the CDR3 reads TGTGCCAGCAGTGGGGAGACAGGCAAACGAGCGATCTTC.